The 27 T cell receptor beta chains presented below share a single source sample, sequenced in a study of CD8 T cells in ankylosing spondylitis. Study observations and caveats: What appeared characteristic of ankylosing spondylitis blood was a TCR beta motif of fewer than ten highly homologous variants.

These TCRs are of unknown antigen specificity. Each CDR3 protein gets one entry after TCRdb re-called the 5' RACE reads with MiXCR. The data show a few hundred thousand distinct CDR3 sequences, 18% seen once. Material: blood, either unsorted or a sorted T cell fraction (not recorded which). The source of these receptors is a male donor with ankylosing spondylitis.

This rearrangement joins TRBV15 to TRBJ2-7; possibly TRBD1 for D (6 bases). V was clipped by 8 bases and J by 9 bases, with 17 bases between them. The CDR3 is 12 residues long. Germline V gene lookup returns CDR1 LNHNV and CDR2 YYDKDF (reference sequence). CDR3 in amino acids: CATAARGGWQYF. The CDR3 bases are TGTGCCACCGCGGCCAGGGGTGGATGGCAGTACTTC.

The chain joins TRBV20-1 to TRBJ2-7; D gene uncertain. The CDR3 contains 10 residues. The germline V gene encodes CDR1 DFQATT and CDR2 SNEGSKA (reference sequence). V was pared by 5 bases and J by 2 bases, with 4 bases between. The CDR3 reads CSAGAYEQYF. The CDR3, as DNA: TGCAGTGCTGGGGCCTACGAGCAGTACTTC.

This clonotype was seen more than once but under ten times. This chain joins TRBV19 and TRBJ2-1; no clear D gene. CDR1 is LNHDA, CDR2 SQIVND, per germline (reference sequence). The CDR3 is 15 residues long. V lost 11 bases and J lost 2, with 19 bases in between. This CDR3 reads CARALVPGTYNEQFF. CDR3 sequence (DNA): TGTGCCCGCGCCCTGGTGCCTGGGACCTACAATGAGCAGTTCTTC. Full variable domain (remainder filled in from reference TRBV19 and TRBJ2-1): DGGITQSPKYLFRKEGQNVTLSCEQNLNHDAMYWYRQDPGQGLRLIYYSQIVNDFQKGDIAEGYSVSREKKESFPLTVTSAQKNPTAFYLCARALVPGTYNEQFFGPGTRLTVL.

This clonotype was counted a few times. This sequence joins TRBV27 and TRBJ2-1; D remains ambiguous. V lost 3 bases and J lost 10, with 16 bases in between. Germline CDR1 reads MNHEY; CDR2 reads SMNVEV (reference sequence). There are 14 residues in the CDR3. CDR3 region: CASSFSVLLGEQFF. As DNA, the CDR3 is TGTGCCAGCAGTTTCTCGGTCCTACTGGGGGAGCAGTTCTTC.

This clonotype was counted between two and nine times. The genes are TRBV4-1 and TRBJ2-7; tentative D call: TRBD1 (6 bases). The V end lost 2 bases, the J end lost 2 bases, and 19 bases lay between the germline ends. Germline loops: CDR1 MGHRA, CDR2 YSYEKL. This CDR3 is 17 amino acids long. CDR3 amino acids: CASSQSPSPGHTYEQYF. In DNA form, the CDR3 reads TGCGCCAGCAGCCAATCCCCATCCCCGGGACACACCTACGAGCAGTACTTC.

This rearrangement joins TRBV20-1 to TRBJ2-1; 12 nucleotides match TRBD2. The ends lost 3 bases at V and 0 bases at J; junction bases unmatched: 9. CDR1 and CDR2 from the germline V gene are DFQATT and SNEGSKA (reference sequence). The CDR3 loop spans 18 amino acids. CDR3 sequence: CSASPTTSGRNSYNEQFF. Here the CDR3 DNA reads TGCAGTGCTAGCCCTACCACTAGCGGGAGGAACTCCTACAATGAGCAGTTCTTC.

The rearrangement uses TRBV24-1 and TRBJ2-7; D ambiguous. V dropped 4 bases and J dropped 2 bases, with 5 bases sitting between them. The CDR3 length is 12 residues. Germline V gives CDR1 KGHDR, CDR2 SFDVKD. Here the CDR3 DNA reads TGTGCCACCAGTGACCACACCTACGAGCAGTACTTC. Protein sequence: CATSDHTYEQYF.

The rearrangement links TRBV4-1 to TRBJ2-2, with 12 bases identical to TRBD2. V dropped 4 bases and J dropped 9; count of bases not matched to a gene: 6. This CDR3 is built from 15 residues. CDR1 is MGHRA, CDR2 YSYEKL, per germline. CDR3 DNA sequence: TGCGCCAGCAGCCGACTAGCGGGAGTCCCCAGGGAGCTGTTTTTT. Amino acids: CASSRLAGVPRELFF.

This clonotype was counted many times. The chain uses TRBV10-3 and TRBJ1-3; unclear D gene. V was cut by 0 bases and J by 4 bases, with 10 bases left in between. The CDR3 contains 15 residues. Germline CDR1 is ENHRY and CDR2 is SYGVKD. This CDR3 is CAISESWTVGNTIYF. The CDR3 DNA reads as TGTGCCATCAGTGAGTCCTGGACGGTAGGAAACACCATATATTTT.

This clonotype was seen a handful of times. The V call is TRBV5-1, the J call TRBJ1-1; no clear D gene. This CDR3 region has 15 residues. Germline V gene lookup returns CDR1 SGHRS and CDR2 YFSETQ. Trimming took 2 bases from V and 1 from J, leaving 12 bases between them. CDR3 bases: TGCGCCAGCAGCTTATCTAGGGCGGGGAACACTGAAGCTTTCTTT. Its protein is CASSLSRAGNTEAFF.

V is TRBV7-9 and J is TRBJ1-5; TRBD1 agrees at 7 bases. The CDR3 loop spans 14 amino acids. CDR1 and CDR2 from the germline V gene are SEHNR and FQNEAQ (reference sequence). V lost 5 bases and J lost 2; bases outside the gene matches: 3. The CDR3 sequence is CASSTTGGNQPQHF. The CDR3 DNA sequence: TGTGCCAGCAGCACCACAGGGGGCAATCAGCCCCAGCATTTT.

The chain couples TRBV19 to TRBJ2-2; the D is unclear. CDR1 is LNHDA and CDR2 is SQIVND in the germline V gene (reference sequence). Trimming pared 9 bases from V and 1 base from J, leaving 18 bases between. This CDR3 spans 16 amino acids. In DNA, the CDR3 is TGTGCCAGGCTCCCGCTTCGGGCGGAGAACACCGGGGAGCTGTTTTTT. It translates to CARLPLRAENTGELFF.

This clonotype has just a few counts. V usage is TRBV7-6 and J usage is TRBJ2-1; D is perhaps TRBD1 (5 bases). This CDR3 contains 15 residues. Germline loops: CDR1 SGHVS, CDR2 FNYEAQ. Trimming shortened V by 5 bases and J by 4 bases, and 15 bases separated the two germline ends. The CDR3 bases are TGTGCCAGCAGCGCTAGGGGAATGGGTTACAATGAGCAGTTCTTC. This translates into CASSARGMGYNEQFF.

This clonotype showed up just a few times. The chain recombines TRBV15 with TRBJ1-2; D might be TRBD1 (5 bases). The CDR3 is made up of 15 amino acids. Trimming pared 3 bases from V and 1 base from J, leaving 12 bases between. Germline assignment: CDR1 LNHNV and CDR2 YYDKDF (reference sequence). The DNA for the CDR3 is TGTGCCACCAGCAGCCCCCAGGGTCTTAACTATGGCTACACCTTC. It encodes CATSSPQGLNYGYTF. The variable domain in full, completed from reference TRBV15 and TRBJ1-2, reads DAMVIQNPRYQVTQFGKPVTLSCSQTLNHNVMYWYQQKSSQAPKLLFHYYDKDFNNEADTPDNFQSRRPNTSFCFLDIRSPGLGDTAMYLCATSSPQGLNYGYTFGSGTRLTVV.

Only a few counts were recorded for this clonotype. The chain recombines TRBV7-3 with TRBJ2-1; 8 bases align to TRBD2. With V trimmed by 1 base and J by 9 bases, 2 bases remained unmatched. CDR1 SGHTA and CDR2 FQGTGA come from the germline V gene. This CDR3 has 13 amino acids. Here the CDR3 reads CASSLILAGEQFF. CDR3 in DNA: TGTGCCAGCAGCTTAATCCTAGCGGGTGAGCAGTTCTTC.

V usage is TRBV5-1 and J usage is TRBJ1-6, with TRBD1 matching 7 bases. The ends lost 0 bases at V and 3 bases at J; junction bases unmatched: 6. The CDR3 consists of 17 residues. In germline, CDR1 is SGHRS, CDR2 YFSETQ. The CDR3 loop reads CASSLEGQAGYNSPLHF. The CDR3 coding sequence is TGCGCCAGCAGCTTGGAAGGACAGGCGGGCTATAATTCACCCCTCCACTTT. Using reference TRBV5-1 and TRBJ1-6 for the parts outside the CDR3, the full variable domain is KAGVTQTPRYLIKTRGQQVTLSCSPISGHRSVSWYQQTPGQGLQFLFEYFSETQRNKGNFPGRFSGRQFSNSRSEMNVSTLELGDSALYLCASSLEGQAGYNSPLHFGNGTRLTVT.

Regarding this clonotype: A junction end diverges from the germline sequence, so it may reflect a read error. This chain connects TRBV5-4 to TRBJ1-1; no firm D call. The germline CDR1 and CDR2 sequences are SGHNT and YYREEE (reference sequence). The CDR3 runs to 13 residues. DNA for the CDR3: TGTGCCAGCAGCTGGACCCCAACAACTGAAGCTTCCTTT. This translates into CASSWTPTTEASF.

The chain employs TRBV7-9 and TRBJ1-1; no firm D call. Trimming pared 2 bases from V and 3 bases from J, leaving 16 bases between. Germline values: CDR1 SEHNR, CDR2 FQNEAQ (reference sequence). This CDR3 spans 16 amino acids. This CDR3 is CASSLRGREIDTEAFF. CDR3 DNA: TGTGCCAGCAGCTTAAGAGGGAGGGAGATCGACACTGAAGCTTTCTTT.

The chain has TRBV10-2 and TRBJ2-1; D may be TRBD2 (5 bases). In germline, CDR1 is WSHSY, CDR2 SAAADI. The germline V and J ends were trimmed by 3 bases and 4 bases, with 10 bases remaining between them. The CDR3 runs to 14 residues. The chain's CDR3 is CASSEDTSYNEQFF. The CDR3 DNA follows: TGCGCCAGCAGTGAAGACACTAGTTACAATGAGCAGTTCTTC.

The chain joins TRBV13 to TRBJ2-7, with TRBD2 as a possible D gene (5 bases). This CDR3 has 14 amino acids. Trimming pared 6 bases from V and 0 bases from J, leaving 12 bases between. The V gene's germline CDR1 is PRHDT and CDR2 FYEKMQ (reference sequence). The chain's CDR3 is CASRDFGSSYEQYF. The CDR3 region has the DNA TGTGCCAGCAGGGACTTCGGAAGCTCCTACGAGCAGTACTTC.

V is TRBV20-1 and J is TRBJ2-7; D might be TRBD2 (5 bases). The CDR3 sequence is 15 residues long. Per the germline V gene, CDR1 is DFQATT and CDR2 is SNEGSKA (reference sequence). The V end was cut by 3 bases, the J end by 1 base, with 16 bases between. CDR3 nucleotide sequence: TGCAGTGCTAGCGATGGGCGGGTGGGGTCCTACGAGCAGTACTTC. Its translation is CSASDGRVGSYEQYF.

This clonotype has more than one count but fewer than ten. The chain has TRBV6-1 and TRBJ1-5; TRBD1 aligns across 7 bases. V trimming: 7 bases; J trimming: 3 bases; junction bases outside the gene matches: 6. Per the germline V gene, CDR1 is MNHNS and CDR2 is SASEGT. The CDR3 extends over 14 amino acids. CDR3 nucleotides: TGTGCCAGCACCGACAGGGAAATCAATCAGCCCCAGCATTTT. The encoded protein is CASTDREINQPQHF.

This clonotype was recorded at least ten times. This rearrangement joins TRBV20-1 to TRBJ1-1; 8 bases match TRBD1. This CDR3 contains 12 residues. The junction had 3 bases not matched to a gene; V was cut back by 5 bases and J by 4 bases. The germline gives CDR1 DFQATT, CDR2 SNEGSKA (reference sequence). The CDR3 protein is CSAYRGSTEAFF. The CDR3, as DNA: TGCAGTGCTTACAGGGGGAGCACTGAAGCTTTCTTT.

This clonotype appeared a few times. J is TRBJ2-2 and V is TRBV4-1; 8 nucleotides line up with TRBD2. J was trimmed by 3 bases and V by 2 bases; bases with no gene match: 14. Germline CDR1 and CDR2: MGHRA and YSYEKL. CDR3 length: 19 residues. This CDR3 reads CASSQPTPSAGGYTGELFF. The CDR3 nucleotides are TGCGCCAGCAGCCAACCTACCCCCTCCGCGGGAGGTTACACCGGGGAGCTGTTTTTT.

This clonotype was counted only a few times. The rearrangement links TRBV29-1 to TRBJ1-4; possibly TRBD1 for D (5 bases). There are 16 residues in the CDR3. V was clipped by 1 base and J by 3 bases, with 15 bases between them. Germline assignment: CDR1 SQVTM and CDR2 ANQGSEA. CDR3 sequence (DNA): TGCAGCGTTGAAGGGGATGTGGGGGGAGCTAATGAAAAACTGTTTTTT. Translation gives CSVEGDVGGANEKLFF.

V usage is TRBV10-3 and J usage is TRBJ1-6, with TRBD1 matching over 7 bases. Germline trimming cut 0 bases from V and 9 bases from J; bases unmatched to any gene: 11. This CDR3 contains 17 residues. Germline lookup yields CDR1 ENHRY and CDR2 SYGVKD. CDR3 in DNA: TGTGCCATCAGTGAGTCGGGGGCAGGGGGTTTCGGTTCACCCCTCCACTTT. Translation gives CAISESGAGGFGSPLHF.

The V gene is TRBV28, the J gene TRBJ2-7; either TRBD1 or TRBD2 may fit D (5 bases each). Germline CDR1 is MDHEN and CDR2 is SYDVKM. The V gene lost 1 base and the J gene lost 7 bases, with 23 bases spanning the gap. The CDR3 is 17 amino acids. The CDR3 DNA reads TGTGCCAGCAGTTTATATCGAGGGGCCAGCCATGAAGGGGAGCAGTACTTC. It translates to CASSLYRGASHEGEQYF.